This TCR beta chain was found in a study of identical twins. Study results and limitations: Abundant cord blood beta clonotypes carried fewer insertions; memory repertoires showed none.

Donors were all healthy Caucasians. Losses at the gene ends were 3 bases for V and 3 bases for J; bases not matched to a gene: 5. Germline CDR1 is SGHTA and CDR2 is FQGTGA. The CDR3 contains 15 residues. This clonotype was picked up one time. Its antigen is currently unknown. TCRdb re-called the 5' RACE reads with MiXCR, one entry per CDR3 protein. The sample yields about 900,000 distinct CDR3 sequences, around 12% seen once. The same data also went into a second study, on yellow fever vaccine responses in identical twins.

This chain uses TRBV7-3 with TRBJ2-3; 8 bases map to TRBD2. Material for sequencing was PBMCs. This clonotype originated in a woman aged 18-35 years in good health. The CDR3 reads CASSFRASGTDTQYF. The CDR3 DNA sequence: TGTGCCAGCAGCTTCAGGGCTAGCGGGACAGATACGCAGTATTTT.